This record concerns one T cell receptor (beta chain) sequence. A single record per CDR3 protein comes from TCRdb applying MiXCR to the PCR reads. The sample includes 460,000 or so distinct CDR3 sequences, roughly 24% of them seen just once. There are 15 residues in the CDR3. After removal of 0 bases from V and 4 bases from J, the junction contained 8 bases not matched to a gene. Germline V CDR1 and CDR2: DFQATT, SNEGSKA (reference sequence). The data derive from a study of molecular identifiers for immune sequencing clone quantification. The rearrangement uses TRBV20-1 and TRBJ2-7; 8 bases line up with TRBD2. This TCR was recovered from a human donor in good health. Some libraries in this study had Jurkat cell RNA spiked in. Sample: naive CD8+ T cells from blood, with Jurkat cell RNA spiked in. Subset defined: FACS-sorted CD8+CD4-CCR7+CD45RA+ naive T cells. The CDR3 protein is CSAREDSGTLYEQYF. In DNA form, the CDR3 reads TGCAGTGCTAGAGAAGATAGCGGGACACTTTACGAGCAGTACTTC.